These 9 T cell receptor beta chains came from one sample sequenced in a study of T cells expressing NK-cell markers. Reanalyzing the 5' RACE reads, TCRdb keeps one entry per CDR3 protein, without DNA. Its clone listing holds 200,000 to 300,000 distinct CDR3 sequences. Sequencing was performed on blood T cells: a sorted CD56 or NKG2C T cell subset, CD4+ or CD8+ T cells, or bulk PBMC T cells (not recorded which). The origin of the receptors is a man aged 18 to 29 in good health.

V usage is TRBV3-1 and J usage is TRBJ1-5. From germline, CDR1 is LGHDT and CDR2 YNNKEL (reference sequence). The CDR3 contains 15 residues. CDR3 residues: CASSQVAGRDQPQHF. Full variable domain (rest looked up from reference TRBV3-1 and TRBJ1-5): DTAVSQTPKYLVTQMGNDKSIKCEQNLGHDTMYWYKQDSKKFLKIMFSYNNKELIINETVPNRFSPKSPDKAHLNLHINSLELGDSAVYFCASSQVAGRDQPQHFGDGTRLSIL.

CDR3 amino acids: CASSLDGQGLVADTQYF. This chain uses TRBV5-6 with TRBJ2-3; TCRdb designates TRBD1, a call that cannot be tested without DNA. Germline V gene sequence: CDR1 SGHDT, CDR2 YYEEEE. This CDR3 is built from 17 residues.

The V and J genes are TRBV20-1 and TRBJ1-4; TCRdb selects TRBD1, and the lack of DNA leaves this call unchecked. Germline V gene sequence: CDR1 DFQATT, CDR2 SNEGSKA (reference sequence). This CDR3 is built from 15 residues. The CDR3 sequence is CSARDPATGDEKLFF.

The genes are TRBV15 and TRBJ2-1. This CDR3 contains 14 residues. CDR1 LNHNV and CDR2 YYDKDF come from the germline V gene (reference sequence). The CDR3 sequence: CATSRGGPSNEQFF. Filled out from reference TRBV15 and TRBJ2-1, the complete variable domain reads DAMVIQNPRYQVTQFGKPVTLSCSQTLNHNVMYWYQQKSSQAPKLLFHYYDKDFNNEADTPDNFQSRRPNTSFCFLDIRSPGLGDTAMYLCATSRGGPSNEQFFGPGTRLTVL.

This chain connects TRBV7-2 to TRBJ2-2; TCRdb picks TRBD1, but there is no DNA to check that call. The CDR3 has 13 residues. CDR1 is SGHTA and CDR2 is FQGNSA in the germline V gene. The CDR3 spells CASSLVPGGELFF.

This chain joins TRBV7-3 and TRBJ2-3; absent DNA, TCRdb's TRBD1 call cannot be checked. CDR1 SGHTA and CDR2 FQGTGA come from the germline V gene. The CDR3 has 14 residues. The CDR3 loop is CASSLTGNSDTQYF.

This chain links TRBV19 with TRBJ2-1; lacking DNA, the TRBD2 call made by TCRdb goes unchecked. This CDR3 is built from 17 residues. Looked up from germline, CDR1 is LNHDA and CDR2 is SQIVND (reference sequence). CDR3 in amino acids: CASTRGTAGGPKVEQFF.

J is TRBJ1-6 and V is TRBV20-1. The CDR3 is 13 amino acids. Germline CDR1 reads DFQATT; CDR2 reads SNEGSKA (reference sequence). CDR3 region: CSARGTHNSPLHF.

J is TRBJ2-5 and V is TRBV2; the D call from TCRdb, TRBD2, cannot be confirmed without DNA. CDR3 size: 15 residues. CDR1 is SNHLY and CDR2 is FYNNEI in the germline V gene. CDR3 region: CASSEGSGSQETQYF.